This T cell receptor beta chain is drawn from a study of cytomegalovirus exposure and HLA in healthy donors. Study-wide context: Researchers previously reported finding fewer than 140 million unique TCR beta sequences from 170 million or so T cells. Broader study findings: Association of a missense DCLRE1C variant with TCR beta V- and J-gene trimming was reported in a later analysis. In an earlier analysis, productive rearrangement rates for most beta V segments clustered near 87% or 30%. In vitro testing confirmed three CMV-associated chains as specific for CMV antigens.

As concerns this clone: Its target is unknown.

The PCR had 60 Vbeta and 13 Jbeta primers. The method was immunoSEQ multiplex PCR; TCRdb's version includes in-frame clones alone and lacks a portion of them. The table lists around 130,000 clones, roughly 70% of them singletons. This CDR3 is built from 14 residues. Germline V lookup: CDR1 SQVTM, CDR2 ANQGSEA. With V trimmed by 4 bases and J by 7 bases, 10 bases remained unmatched. The clonotype originates from a woman aged 40 to 50 in good health and CMV-seropositive. The chain has TRBV29-1 and TRBJ2-1, with 7 bases that match TRBD2. Source material: PBMCs. The CDR3: CSVGTRLAGNEQFF. The DNA for the CDR3 is TGCAGCGTTGGGACAAGACTAGCCGGTAATGAGCAGTTCTTC.